These T cell receptor beta chains were read from a single sample in a study of blood T cell repertoires in COVID-19. The method was immunoSEQ multiplex PCR; TCRdb's version includes in-frame clones alone and lacks a portion of them. Among roughly 120,000 clones listed, roughly 80% were seen once. Material for sequencing was peripheral blood. The source is a man between 50 and 59 years old with acute or convalescent COVID-19. The CDR3 runs from the conserved cysteine through the conserved F or W. Fields, in order: clone size, J gene, V gene, D gene, CDR3 DNA, CDR3 protein. A D gene is named only where the DNA matches it firmly. For some rows the clone size is stated as once, few or many, or as a class when expanded; others skip it.

clone_size: NA
j_call: TRBJ1-1
v_call: TRBV19
d_call: TRBD1
cdr3_nt: TGTGCCAGTAGTATAGCTACAGGGGGGAGGACTGAAGCTTTCTTT
cdr3_aa: CASSIATGGRTEAFF

clone_size: few
j_call: TRBJ1-4
v_call: TRBV16
d_call: NA
cdr3_nt: TGTGCCAGCAGCCAAAGGGAGGGTGAAAAACTGTTTTTT
cdr3_aa: CASSQREGEKLFF

clone_size: NA
j_call: TRBJ2-7
v_call: TRBV19
d_call: TRBD1
cdr3_nt: TGTGCCAGTAGTCTTGGACAGGCATCGCCCTACGAGCAGTACTTC
cdr3_aa: CASSLGQASPYEQYF

clone_size: few
j_call: TRBJ1-2
v_call: TRBV3-1/TRBV3-2
d_call: NA
cdr3_nt: TGTGCCAGCAGCCAAGTGGGGCCTTATGGCTACACCTTC
cdr3_aa: CASSQVGPYGYTF

clone_size: NA
j_call: TRBJ1-4
v_call: TRBV15
d_call: NA
cdr3_nt: TGTGCCACCAGCAGAGACCAGACTCGAGGAACTAATGAAAAACTGTTTTTT
cdr3_aa: CATSRDQTRGTNEKLFF

clone_size: NA
j_call: TRBJ1-1
v_call: TRBV2
d_call: NA
cdr3_nt: TGTGCCAGCCCAAACCCCCGGGACTCGAACACTGAAGCTTTCTTT
cdr3_aa: CASPNPRDSNTEAFF

clone_size: NA
j_call: TRBJ1-1
v_call: TRBV6-1
d_call: NA
cdr3_nt: TGTGCCAGCAGTGACCTAATCGGGACAAAAGCTTTCTTT
cdr3_aa: CASSDLIGTKAFF

clone_size: once
j_call: TRBJ2-2
v_call: TRBV7-3
d_call: NA
cdr3_nt: TGTGCCAGCAGCTCAGATACAGGGCGGACCGGGGAGCTGTTTTTT
cdr3_aa: CASSSDTGRTGELFF

clone_size: NA
j_call: TRBJ2-2
v_call: TRBV12-3/TRBV12-4
d_call: TRBD2
cdr3_nt: TGTGCCAGCAGTTTGGGAGGAAAGCGGGGGCTGTTTTTT
cdr3_aa: CASSLGGKRGLFF

clone_size: NA
j_call: TRBJ1-2
v_call: TRBV6-1
d_call: NA
cdr3_nt: TGTGCCAGCAGTGAAAGGGGTCATGGCTACACCTTC
cdr3_aa: CASSERGHGYTF

clone_size: few
j_call: TRBJ2-5
v_call: TRBV2
d_call: TRBD2
cdr3_nt: TGTGCCAGCAGTGAGGCGGCTAGCGGGGGTCAGGGGACCCAGTACTTC
cdr3_aa: CASSEAASGGQGTQYF

clone_size: NA
j_call: TRBJ1-5
v_call: TRBV19
d_call: NA
cdr3_nt: TGTGCCAGTATGGAGGTGTATAGCAATCAGCCCCAGCATTTT
cdr3_aa: CASMEVYSNQPQHF

clone_size: NA
j_call: TRBJ1-1
v_call: TRBV3-1/TRBV3-2
d_call: NA
cdr3_nt: TGTGCCAGCAGCCAAGATTCGAGCATCCCCTACACTGAAGCTTTCTTT
cdr3_aa: CASSQDSSIPYTEAFF

clone_size: NA
j_call: TRBJ2-3
v_call: TRBV7-9
d_call: TRBD2
cdr3_nt: TGTGCCAGCAGCCCTCGACTAGCGGGGTTGGGGACAGATACGCAGTATTTT
cdr3_aa: CASSPRLAGLGTDTQYF

clone_size: NA
j_call: TRBJ2-7
v_call: TRBV7-3
d_call: TRBD1
cdr3_nt: TGTGCCAGCAGCTTATGGACAGGGGTCGAGCAGTACTTC
cdr3_aa: CASSLWTGVEQYF

clone_size: NA
j_call: TRBJ2-1
v_call: TRBV6-5
d_call: TRBD2
cdr3_nt: TGTGCCAGCAGTTACTCGTGGACTAGCGGGAGTTATGAGCAGTTCTTC
cdr3_aa: CASSYSWTSGSYEQFF

clone_size: few
j_call: TRBJ2-4
v_call: TRBV27
d_call: TRBD1
cdr3_nt: TGTGCCAGCAGTTCTAACAGGGGCCCTGACATTCAGTACTTC
cdr3_aa: CASSSNRGPDIQYF

clone_size: NA
j_call: TRBJ1-4
v_call: TRBV5-6
d_call: TRBD1
cdr3_nt: TGTGCCAGCAGCTTCCAGGGGGCGGGTGAAAAACTGTTTTTT
cdr3_aa: CASSFQGAGEKLFF

clone_size: NA
j_call: TRBJ2-1
v_call: TRBV19
d_call: TRBD2
cdr3_nt: TGTGCCAGTAGTATTGGACTAGCGCACAATGAGCAGTTCTTC
cdr3_aa: CASSIGLAHNEQFF

clone_size: once
j_call: TRBJ1-2
v_call: TRBV7-2
d_call: NA
cdr3_nt: TGTGCCAGCAGCTTAGCCTCCGGGAACTATGGCTACACCTTC
cdr3_aa: CASSLASGNYGYTF

clone_size: NA
j_call: TRBJ2-2
v_call: TRBV29-1
d_call: TRBD2
cdr3_nt: TGCAGCGTTGGAGCCCGGTCTAGCGGTGTCACCGGGGAGCTGTTTTTT
cdr3_aa: CSVGARSSGVTGELFF

clone_size: NA
j_call: TRBJ2-2
v_call: TRBV19
d_call: NA
cdr3_nt: TGTGCCAGTAGTATAGATCTCGGTACCGGGGAGCTGTTTTTT
cdr3_aa: CASSIDLGTGELFF

clone_size: NA
j_call: TRBJ2-5
v_call: TRBV2
d_call: TRBD1
cdr3_nt: TGTGCCAGCAGTTCAACAGGGGGCCAAGAGACCCAGTACTTC
cdr3_aa: CASSSTGGQETQYF

clone_size: NA
j_call: TRBJ2-2
v_call: TRBV19
d_call: NA
cdr3_nt: TGTGCCAGTAGTATGTTAAACGGGGAGCTGTTTTTT
cdr3_aa: CASSMLNGELFF

clone_size: NA
j_call: TRBJ1-1
v_call: TRBV19
d_call: NA
cdr3_nt: TGTGCCAGTAGATCCCGGGGGGACACTGAAGCTTTCTTT
cdr3_aa: CASRSRGDTEAFF

clone_size: NA
j_call: TRBJ1-2
v_call: TRBV21-1
d_call: NA
cdr3_nt: TGTGCCAGCCGGGAGGGGAGCTATGGCTACACCTTC
cdr3_aa: CASREGSYGYTF

clone_size: NA
j_call: TRBJ2-1
v_call: TRBV15
d_call: TRBD2
cdr3_nt: TGTGCCACCAGCAGAGACTCTAGCGGAAGAAACAATGAGCAGTTCTTC
cdr3_aa: CATSRDSSGRNNEQFF

clone_size: NA
j_call: TRBJ1-2
v_call: TRBV11-2
d_call: TRBD1
cdr3_nt: TGTGCCAGCAGCTTAGCGGGGGGACAGGGTGGCTATGGCTACACCTTC
cdr3_aa: CASSLAGGQGGYGYTF

clone_size: NA
j_call: TRBJ2-1
v_call: TRBV6-5
d_call: NA
cdr3_nt: TGTGCCAGCACCTCATGGGGCTGGAATGAGCAGTTCTTC
cdr3_aa: CASTSWGWNEQFF

clone_size: NA
j_call: TRBJ2-2
v_call: TRBV4-1
d_call: NA
cdr3_nt: TGCGCCAGCAGCCAAGTCAGGTACACCGGGGAGCTGTTTTTT
cdr3_aa: CASSQVRYTGELFF

clone_size: NA
j_call: TRBJ1-5
v_call: TRBV1
d_call: NA
cdr3_nt: TGCACCAGCAGCCAAAATTCAGGGGGCTCGAGGATAAATCAGCCCCAGCATTTT
cdr3_aa: CTSSQNSGGSRINQPQHF

clone_size: NA
j_call: TRBJ2-5
v_call: TRBV15
d_call: NA
cdr3_nt: TGTGCCACCAGCCGCCGGACTGCGCAAGAGACCCAGTACTTC
cdr3_aa: CATSRRTAQETQYF

clone_size: NA
j_call: TRBJ1-2
v_call: TRBV28
d_call: NA
cdr3_nt: TGTGCCAGCAGTCCCTCGGTGCAGGGTCTGGGGGGCTACACCTTC
cdr3_aa: CASSPSVQGLGGYTF

clone_size: NA
j_call: TRBJ2-7
v_call: TRBV7-2
d_call: NA
cdr3_nt: TGTGCCAGCAGCTTAGGAGGTTTGCCCTACGAGCAGTACTTC
cdr3_aa: CASSLGGLPYEQYF

clone_size: NA
j_call: TRBJ2-6
v_call: TRBV30
d_call: NA
cdr3_nt: TGTGCCTGGAGTGTACTAATATCTGGGGCCAACGTCCTGACTTTC
cdr3_aa: CAWSVLISGANVLTF

clone_size: NA
j_call: TRBJ2-5
v_call: TRBV25-1
d_call: TRBD2
cdr3_nt: TGTGCCAGCGCTCCAGCGGGAGCGGTGGAGACCCAGTACTTC
cdr3_aa: CASAPAGAVETQYF

clone_size: few
j_call: TRBJ1-5
v_call: TRBV2
d_call: NA
cdr3_nt: TGTGCCAGCAAAGGACAAACTTATAGCAATCAGCCCCAGCATTTT
cdr3_aa: CASKGQTYSNQPQHF

clone_size: few
j_call: TRBJ1-2
v_call: TRBV11-3
d_call: TRBD1
cdr3_nt: TGTGCCAGTGGGACAGGCCTTTTCTATGGCTACACCTTC
cdr3_aa: CASGTGLFYGYTF

clone_size: NA
j_call: TRBJ1-2
v_call: TRBV10-1
d_call: NA
cdr3_nt: TGCGCCAGCAGCCCCTCCGGTGACGGGGGCTACACCTTC
cdr3_aa: CASSPSGDGGYTF

clone_size: NA
j_call: TRBJ1-5
v_call: TRBV11-2
d_call: NA
cdr3_nt: TGTGCCAGCAGCTTAGGGGGGGTTCCCGGCAATCAGCCCCAGCATTTT
cdr3_aa: CASSLGGVPGNQPQHF

clone_size: few
j_call: TRBJ2-7
v_call: TRBV5-4
d_call: TRBD2
cdr3_nt: TGTGCCAGCAGCTTGGCTAGCGGGGGGTTCCACGAGCAGTACTTC
cdr3_aa: CASSLASGGFHEQYF

clone_size: NA
j_call: TRBJ1-1
v_call: TRBV15
d_call: NA
cdr3_nt: TGTGCCACCAGCAGGACAGTCCTCATGAACACTGAAGCTTTCTTT
cdr3_aa: CATSRTVLMNTEAFF

clone_size: NA
j_call: TRBJ1-2
v_call: TRBV4-1
d_call: NA
cdr3_nt: TGCGCCAGCAGCCAGACAGACTATGGCTACACCTTC
cdr3_aa: CASSQTDYGYTF

clone_size: NA
j_call: TRBJ2-7
v_call: TRBV18
d_call: NA
cdr3_nt: TGTGCCAGCTCACTCCTGACAGAAACCTACGAGCAGTACTTC
cdr3_aa: CASSLLTETYEQYF

clone_size: NA
j_call: TRBJ2-5
v_call: TRBV9
d_call: NA
cdr3_nt: TGTGCCAGCAGCGTACAGGGGAAAGAGACCCAGTACTTC
cdr3_aa: CASSVQGKETQYF

clone_size: NA
j_call: TRBJ1-6
v_call: TRBV18
d_call: NA
cdr3_nt: TGTGCCAGCTCACCAGGACAGACCTCACCCCTCCACTTT
cdr3_aa: CASSPGQTSPLHF